This T cell receptor (beta chain) was observed in a study of cytomegalovirus exposure and HLA in healthy donors. Turning to the study itself: There were roughly 80 million unique TCRs (from HLA-typed donors) in an early data release. Most genotyped donors, around 78% of about 400, had Caucasian-associated genetic ancestry.

The CDR3 runs 15 residues. CDR1 and CDR2 (germline): SGHVS, FNYEAQ. V gave up 6 bases and J gave up 2 bases; unmatched junction bases: 9. In the PCR, 60 Vbeta and 13 Jbeta primers were used. Sequenced by immunoSEQ multiplex PCR; TCRdb stores in-frame clones only, minus some. The sample records fewer than 200,000 clones, 80% to 90% being singletons. V and J are TRBV7-6 and TRBJ2-7, with TRBD1 matching over 8 bases. The TCR comes from a girl aged 2 to 10 in good health and CMV-seropositive. The material sequenced was PBMCs. This chain's CDR3 is CASSSGQGVAYEQYF. The CDR3 DNA reads TGTGCCAGCAGTTCAGGACAGGGAGTTGCCTACGAGCAGTACTTC.